This T cell receptor beta chain was recovered during a study of OX40 agonist ivuxolimab in advanced cancers. Germline V gene sequence: CDR1 SEHNR, CDR2 FQNEAQ (reference sequence). Trimming left V 5 bases short and J 6 bases short, with 13 bases between. This CDR3 region has 14 residues. Profiled with immunoSEQ multiplex PCR; TCRdb holds only in-frame clones, not every one. In the table there are some 50,000 clones, roughly 84% of which are singletons. This receptor was obtained from an adult with an advanced solid tumor such as melanoma, head and neck, liver or kidney cancer. Source: CD4+ or CD8+ T cells sorted from blood, taken in a trial of the OX40 agonist ivuxolimab. This chain links TRBV7-9 with TRBJ2-2, with a weak D call TRBD1 (6 bases). DNA for the CDR3: TGTGCCAGCAGCACTTCAGGGGTGTCCGGGGAGCTGTTTTTT. It encodes CASSTSGVSGELFF.